The 31 T cell receptor beta chains below come from one sample, sequenced in a study of blood T cell repertoires in COVID-19. The table came from immunoSEQ multiplex PCR; TCRdb's copy has only in-frame clones and leaves some out. Of around 210,000 clones in the sample, around 90% were seen once. What was sequenced was peripheral blood. The receptors here all came from a man between 18 and 35 years old with active or convalescent COVID-19.

This clone was counted a single time. This chain connects TRBV30 to TRBJ1-4; 8 bases map to TRBD1. Germline V lookup: CDR1 GTSNPN, CDR2 SVGIG (reference sequence). This CDR3 has 15 amino acids. V shed 0 bases and J 10 bases; nucleotides not matched to a gene: 10. This chain's CDR3 is CAWSVQGELSAKLFF. For the CDR3, the DNA is TGTGCCTGGAGTGTACAGGGGGAACTTTCCGCAAAACTGTTTTTT.

J is TRBJ1-4 and V is TRBV7-9, with D possibly being TRBD1 (5 bases). Germline V gives CDR1 SEHNR, CDR2 FQNEAQ (reference sequence). The CDR3 has 12 residues. V was trimmed by 10 bases and J by 7 bases, leaving 13 bases between them. The CDR3 DNA reads as TGTGCCACCGCGGGGGGGACTGAAAAACTGTTTTTT. Its protein product is CATAGGTEKLFF.

The genes are TRBV11-2 and TRBJ1-6; tentatively, D is TRBD1 (6 bases). Per the germline V gene, CDR1 is SGHAT and CDR2 is FQNNGV. The V end lost 1 base, the J end lost 9 bases, and 16 bases lay between the germline ends. CDR3 length: 16 amino acids. The CDR3, as DNA: TGTGCCAGCAGCTTAGCCGTGGTACAGGGTGCTTCACCCCTCCACTTT. Residues: CASSLAVVQGASPLHF.

V usage is TRBV19 and J usage is TRBJ1-5; 9 bases line up with TRBD1. The CDR3 length is 17 residues. V shed 3 bases and J 7 bases; nucleotides not matched to a gene: 13. Germline CDR1 is LNHDA and CDR2 is SQIVND (reference sequence). The CDR3 here is CASSMMVGLGQGQPQHF. The CDR3 region has the DNA TGTGCCAGTAGTATGATGGTAGGACTAGGACAGGGGCAGCCCCAGCATTTT.

The rearrangement uses TRBV7-8 and TRBJ2-7; 8 bases are shared with TRBD2. V was clipped by 5 bases and J by 7 bases; unmatched bases: 7. Per germline, CDR1 SGHVS and CDR2 FQNEAQ. The CDR3 is 13 residues long. CDR3 sequence reads: CASSPLAGGEQYF. CDR3 coding DNA: TGTGCCAGCAGCCCCCTGGCGGGAGGAGAGCAGTACTTC.

The chain links TRBV5-4 to TRBJ1-1; 8 bases align to TRBD1. The CDR3 loop spans 13 amino acids. V lost 7 bases, J lost 4 bases, and 6 bases stayed unmatched. CDR1 is SGHNT, CDR2 YYREEE, per germline (reference sequence). The CDR3 DNA sequence: TGTGCCAGCTCTGGGACAGGAGCCACTGAAGCTTTCTTT. Residues: CASSGTGATEAFF.

The genes are TRBV3-1 (or the pseudogene TRBV3-2) and TRBJ2-1, with D perhaps TRBD2 (6 bases). The CDR3 length is 16 residues. Germline CDR1 reads LGHDT; CDR2 reads YNNKEL (reference sequence). Trimming removed 5 bases at V and 5 bases at J, with 19 bases between. The CDR3 bases are TGTGCCAGCAGCGATGCCCATAGCGGATTACACAATGAGCAGTTCTTC. Its translation is CASSDAHSGLHNEQFF.

Here the CDR3 DNA reads TGTGCCATACCGGCCCCGGAGGGATCTGGGTACGAGCAGTACTTC. This codes for CAIPAPEGSGYEQYF. The V and J genes are TRBV10-3 and TRBJ2-7; TRBD2 might be the D (6 bases). The germline V gene encodes CDR1 ENHRY and CDR2 SYGVKD. The germline V and J ends were trimmed by 9 bases and 4 bases, with 22 bases remaining between them. The CDR3 totals 15 residues.

This chain connects TRBV5-6 to TRBJ1-2, with 8 positions matching TRBD1. V was pared by 4 bases and J by 8 bases, with 10 bases of the junction left unmatched. Germline-derived CDR1 and CDR2 are SGHDT and YYEEEE. The CDR3 runs 14 residues. CDR3 nucleotide sequence: TGTGCCAGCAGCCGGGGGCAGGGGGCGGTGGGCTACACCTTC. This codes for CASSRGQGAVGYTF.

The chain recombines TRBV19 with TRBJ1-2; D not certain. Germline V gene sequence: CDR1 LNHDA, CDR2 SQIVND (reference sequence). V lost 5 bases to trimming and J lost 4 bases, with 20 bases between them. The CDR3 has 16 amino acids. The CDR3 here is CASSLGGGQYLYGYTF. The CDR3 DNA sequence: TGTGCCAGTAGTCTAGGAGGAGGGCAGTACCTCTATGGCTACACCTTC.

The chain employs TRBV28 and TRBJ1-5, with TRBD1 as a possible D gene (6 bases). The germline CDR1 and CDR2 sequences are MDHEN and SYDVKM. V lost 7 bases and J lost 0, with 16 bases in between. This CDR3 is 16 amino acids long. The CDR3 loop reads CASKPRGGYSNQPQHF. Here the CDR3 DNA reads TGTGCCAGCAAACCCCGAGGGGGATATAGCAATCAGCCCCAGCATTTT.

The gene calls are TRBV5-1 and TRBJ1-1; a possible D gene is TRBD1 (5 bases). This CDR3 has 14 residues. V was trimmed by 0 bases and J by 4 bases, leaving 10 bases between them. The germline V gene encodes CDR1 SGHRS and CDR2 YFSETQ. The CDR3 bases are TGCGCCAGCAGCTTGGACAGGTGGGCCACTGAAGCTTTCTTT. It translates to CASSLDRWATEAFF.

The chain recombines TRBV13 with TRBJ2-7; TRBD1 is a possible D gene (6 bases). Germline V lookup: CDR1 PRHDT, CDR2 FYEKMQ (reference sequence). This CDR3 spans 15 amino acids. Trimming removed 1 base at V and 3 bases at J, with 13 bases between. The CDR3 region has the DNA TGTGCCAGCAGCTTAGCTCAGCCGGGACACTACGAGCAGTACTTC. Translation gives CASSLAQPGHYEQYF.

V gene TRBV13 combines with J gene TRBJ1-4; TRBD1 matches 9 bases. The CDR3 sequence is 18 residues long. The V gene end was trimmed by 1 base and the J gene end by 3 bases; junction bases not matched to a gene: 9. Germline lookup yields CDR1 PRHDT and CDR2 FYEKMQ (reference sequence). CDR3 sequence reads: CASSLERTGAGANEKLFF. The DNA of the CDR3 is TGTGCCAGCAGCTTAGAAAGGACAGGGGCGGGAGCTAATGAAAAACTGTTTTTT.

The chain links TRBV21-1 to TRBJ2-2; TRBD2 is taken as the D call from the table, unchecked against the DNA. TRBV21-1 is given as a pseudogene. The CDR3 is made up of 18 amino acids. CDR3 residues: CASTPGWDSYKETGELFF. For the CDR3, the DNA is TGTGCCAGCACCCCCGGCTGGGACTCATACAAGGAGACCGGGGAGCTGTTTTTT.

The chain employs TRBV27 and TRBJ2-5; 11 nucleotides line up with TRBD2. There are 18 residues in the CDR3. Germline V CDR1 and CDR2: MNHEY, SMNVEV (reference sequence). The V gene end was trimmed by 0 bases and the J gene end by 2 bases; junction bases not matched to a gene: 8. CDR3 coding DNA: TGTGCCAGCAGTTTATCGCGGGCTAGCGGGAGGCCACAAGAGACCCAGTACTTC. Protein product: CASSLSRASGRPQETQYF.

This chain connects TRBV3-1 (or the pseudogene TRBV3-2) to TRBJ1-4, with D unclear. Looked up from germline, CDR1 is LGHDT and CDR2 is YNNKEL (reference sequence). Trimming pared 5 bases from V and 8 bases from J, leaving 15 bases between. The CDR3 sequence is 14 residues long. The CDR3 sequence: CASSEAGVSEKLFF. CDR3 nucleotides: TGTGCCAGCAGCGAAGCAGGTGTCTCCGAAAAACTGTTTTTT.

The chain couples TRBV2 to TRBJ1-2; D may be TRBD1 (5 bases). Germline V CDR1 and CDR2: SNHLY, FYNNEI. Trimming removed 3 bases from V and 7 bases from J, with 12 bases in between. The CDR3 loop spans 13 amino acids. DNA of the CDR3: TGTGCCAGCAGTGACTTGGCAGGGTTTGGCTACACCTTC. Protein sequence: CASSDLAGFGYTF.

V is TRBV2 and J is TRBJ1-6; D is unclear. The germline V gene has CDR1 SNHLY and CDR2 FYNNEI. CDR3 length equals 12 residues. V was clipped by 6 bases and J by 10 bases, with 10 bases between them. The CDR3 region is CASRAVGSPLHF. CDR3 DNA: TGTGCCAGCAGAGCGGTTGGGTCACCCCTCCACTTT.

The genes are TRBV3-1 (or the pseudogene TRBV3-2) and TRBJ1-1; D remains ambiguous. Germline V gene lookup returns CDR1 LGHDT and CDR2 YNNKEL (reference sequence). The CDR3 contains 13 residues. Trimming cost V 5 bases and J 4 bases, with 11 bases left between them. The CDR3 nucleotides read TGTGCCAGCAGCTCAGAGGGAGGCACTGAAGCTTTCTTT. Translation: CASSSEGGTEAFF.

The rearrangement uses TRBV28 and TRBJ1-3, with D tentatively TRBD1 (5 bases). This CDR3 region has 16 residues. Germline loops: CDR1 MDHEN, CDR2 SYDVKM. V gave up 3 bases and J gave up 0 bases, with 12 bases separating them. The DNA of the CDR3 is TGTGCCAGCAGTTTTCTGCAGGGCTTCTCTGGAAACACCATATATTTT. It specifies CASSFLQGFSGNTIYF.

The J gene is TRBJ1-3, the V gene TRBV30; no clear D gene. The V gene lost 0 bases and the J gene lost 0 bases, with 12 bases spanning the gap. This CDR3 has 16 residues. Germline lookup yields CDR1 GTSNPN and CDR2 SVGIG (reference sequence). The CDR3 loop is CAWSVILEFSGNTIYF. The DNA of the CDR3 is TGTGCCTGGAGTGTGATATTGGAGTTCTCTGGAAACACCATATATTTT.

With regard to this clone: Other DNA sequences from this sample encode an identical CDR3 as well. The chain is built from TRBV18 and TRBJ1-1; D is ambiguous. CDR3 size: 13 residues. Between the trimmed V and J ends, which lost 3 bases and 1 base, there was a span of 6 bases. Germline CDR1 KGHSH, CDR2 LQKENI. The chain's CDR3 is CASSPGRNTEAFF. The CDR3 DNA reads TGTGCCAGCTCACCCGGGAGGAACACTGAAGCTTTCTTT.

The chain uses TRBV6-5 and TRBJ2-7, with D possibly matching TRBD1 (6 bases). Germline lookup yields CDR1 MNHEY and CDR2 SVGAGI. This CDR3 contains 11 residues. CDR3 sequence (DNA): TGTGCTACCGGGACATTCTACGAGCAGTACTTC. Protein: CATGTFYEQYF.

The gene calls are TRBV24-1 and TRBJ2-6; 11 nucleotides align to TRBD1. The CDR3 has 16 residues. Germline trimming cut 7 bases from V and 0 bases from J; bases unmatched to any gene: 1. CDR1 KGHDR and CDR2 SFDVKD come from the germline V gene. The CDR3 nucleotides read TGTGCCACCAGGGGGACAGGGGGCTCTGGGGCCAACGTCCTGACTTTC. This sequence encodes CATRGTGGSGANVLTF.

The chain carries TRBV27 and TRBJ1-4, with 9 bases aligning to TRBD1. CDR1 and CDR2 from the germline V gene are MNHEY and SMNVEV (reference sequence). Trimming removed 5 bases from V and 8 bases from J; junction bases left unmatched: 9. This CDR3 spans 15 amino acids. CDR3 residues: CASSAWTGVREKLFF. The CDR3 DNA reads TGTGCCAGCAGTGCCTGGACAGGGGTGCGAGAAAAACTGTTTTTT.

The V gene is TRBV2, the J gene TRBJ1-5; TRBD1 agrees at 8 bases. V shed 5 bases, J shed 4 bases, and the junction held 7 bases outside the gene matches. The germline CDR1 and CDR2 sequences are SNHLY and FYNNEI. This CDR3 has 15 residues. The CDR3 region has the DNA TGTGCCAGCAGTCCTAGGACAGGGAGAAATCAGCCCCAGCATTTT. As protein: CASSPRTGRNQPQHF.

The rearrangement links TRBV9 to TRBJ1-3; D unclear. Between the trimmed V and J ends, which lost 0 bases and 4 bases, there was a span of 8 bases. This CDR3 region has 14 residues. Per the germline V gene, CDR1 is SGDLS and CDR2 is YYNGEE. The CDR3 region is CASSVGPLGNTIYF. The CDR3 coding sequence is TGTGCCAGCAGCGTAGGGCCACTAGGAAACACCATATATTTT.

V is TRBV3-1 (or the pseudogene TRBV3-2) and J is TRBJ2-7, with 7 bases aligning to TRBD2. The germline V gene has CDR1 LGHDT and CDR2 YNNKEL (reference sequence). Trimming took 0 bases from V and 10 from J; bases not matched to a gene: 3. The CDR3 is 12 residues long. Written as DNA, the CDR3 is TGTGCCAGCAGCCAAGATAGGACTAGACAGTACTTC. Its protein product is CASSQDRTRQYF.

This rearrangement joins TRBV27 to TRBJ2-3, with D maybe TRBD2 (5 bases). This CDR3 comprises 16 residues. CDR1 and CDR2 (germline): MNHEY, SMNVEV (reference sequence). V gave up 2 bases and J gave up 3 bases, with 15 bases separating them. Here the CDR3 DNA reads TGTGCCAGCAGTTTAGGGCTAGCATTTCAGACAGATACGCAGTATTTT. Encoded protein: CASSLGLAFQTDTQYF.

The CDR3 DNA reads TGCAGCGTTGAGGAGCGTGGTGGCTACACCTTC. The encoded protein is CSVEERGGYTF. The rearrangement joins TRBV29-1 to TRBJ1-2; no clear D. The CDR3 totals 11 residues. Looked up from germline, CDR1 is SQVTM and CDR2 is ANQGSEA. Trimming pared 3 bases from V and 7 bases from J, leaving 9 bases between.